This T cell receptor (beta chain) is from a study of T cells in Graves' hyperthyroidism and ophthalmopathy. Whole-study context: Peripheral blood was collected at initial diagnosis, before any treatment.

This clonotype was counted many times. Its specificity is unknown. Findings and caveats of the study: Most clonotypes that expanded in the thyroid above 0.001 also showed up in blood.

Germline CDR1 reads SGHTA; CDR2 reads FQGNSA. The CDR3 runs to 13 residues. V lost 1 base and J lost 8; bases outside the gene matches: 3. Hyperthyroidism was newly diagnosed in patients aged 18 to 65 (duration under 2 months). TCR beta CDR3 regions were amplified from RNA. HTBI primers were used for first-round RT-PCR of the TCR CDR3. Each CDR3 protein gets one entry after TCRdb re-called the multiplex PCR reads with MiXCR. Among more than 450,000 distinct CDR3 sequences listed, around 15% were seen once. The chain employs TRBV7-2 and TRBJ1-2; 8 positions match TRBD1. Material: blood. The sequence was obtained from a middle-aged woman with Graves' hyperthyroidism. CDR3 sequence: CASSLGAGGGYTF. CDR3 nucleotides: TGTGCCAGCAGCTTAGGCGCAGGGGGCGGCTACACCTTC.